Listed here is a single TCR beta chain. As processed by the authors: Amplification with reference gene primers provided the estimates of nucleated cell counts. The data were produced by immunoSEQ multiplex PCR, yet TCRdb's version contains in-frame clones alone and is incomplete. The DNA was the basis for D and trimming; V, J and clone size are from that table. The sample has approximately 140,000 clones; approximately 88% are singletons. The entry originates in a study of blood T cell repertoires in COVID-19. At the level of the study: The study drew acute and convalescent COVID-19 samples from the United States, Italy and Spain. T cells, B-cell-depleted T cells, or PBMCs supplied cDNA or gDNA.

The sequencing input was peripheral blood. The TCR sequence derives from a man aged 55 to 70 with acute or convalescent COVID-19.

CDR3 region: CASSPETRDIEYEQYF. Written as DNA, the CDR3 is TGCGCCAGCAGCCCGGAAACTCGGGACATCGAGTACGAGCAGTACTTC. The chain recombines TRBV5-1 with TRBJ2-7; maybe TRBD1 (6 bases). CDR3 length: 16 amino acids. Trimming took 4 bases from V and 4 from J, leaving 21 bases between them. The V gene's germline CDR1 is SGHRS and CDR2 YFSETQ.